These T cell receptor beta chains were read from a single sample in a study of blood T cell repertoires in COVID-19. TCRdb's copy holds only in-frame clones and misses some; the assay was immunoSEQ multiplex PCR. The sample consists of 95,000 to 150,000 clones, around four fifths of them appearing once. The sequenced sample consisted of peripheral blood. Every receptor here comes from an elderly man with active or convalescent COVID-19. The CDR3 runs from the conserved cysteine through the conserved F or W. A D gene is named only where the DNA matches it firmly. Expanded clones get a size class; other rows say once, few or many, or leave the size out.

v_call: TRBV5-4; j_call: TRBJ2-7; clone_size: .; d_call: .; cdr3_aa: CAPNEGSSYEQYF; cdr3_nt: TGTGCACCCAACGAGGGCTCCTCCTACGAGCAGTACTTC
v_call: TRBV19; j_call: TRBJ1-1; clone_size: once; d_call: .; cdr3_aa: CASSALGGRTEAFF; cdr3_nt: TGTGCCAGTAGCGCCCTCGGGGGGCGGACTGAAGCTTTCTTT
v_call: TRBV6-2/TRBV6-3; j_call: TRBJ2-7; clone_size: .; d_call: .; cdr3_aa: CASSSRQDSYEQYF; cdr3_nt: TGTGCCAGCAGTTCGCGACAGGACTCCTACGAGCAGTACTTC
v_call: TRBV9; j_call: TRBJ2-7; clone_size: few; d_call: .; cdr3_aa: CASSPPSSYEQYF; cdr3_nt: TGTGCCAGCAGCCCTCCGAGCTCCTACGAGCAGTACTTC
v_call: TRBV5-8; j_call: TRBJ1-1; clone_size: .; d_call: .; cdr3_aa: CASSLRIRAAEAFF; cdr3_nt: TGTGCCAGCAGCTTGAGGATCAGGGCCGCTGAAGCTTTCTTT
v_call: TRBV10-3; j_call: TRBJ1-1; clone_size: .; d_call: .; cdr3_aa: CAISEVTGNTEAFF; cdr3_nt: TGTGCCATCAGTGAGGTGACAGGGAACACTGAAGCTTTCTTT
v_call: TRBV10-3; j_call: TRBJ2-3; clone_size: .; d_call: .; cdr3_aa: CAISGTGGIDTQYF; cdr3_nt: TGTGCCATCAGTGGGACGGGCGGGATAGATACGCAGTATTTT
v_call: TRBV18; j_call: TRBJ2-1; clone_size: .; d_call: .; cdr3_aa: CASSRGTEYNEQFF; cdr3_nt: TGTGCCAGCTCCCGGGGGACGGAATACAATGAGCAGTTCTTC
v_call: TRBV2; j_call: TRBJ1-4; clone_size: once; d_call: .; cdr3_aa: CASSGGVNEKLFF; cdr3_nt: TGTGCCAGCAGTGGCGGGGTTAATGAAAAACTGTTTTTT
v_call: TRBV5-6; j_call: TRBJ2-7; clone_size: .; d_call: .; cdr3_aa: CASSFPNSYEQYF; cdr3_nt: TGTGCCAGCAGCTTCCCCAACTCCTACGAGCAGTACTTC
v_call: TRBV7-6; j_call: TRBJ1-6; clone_size: .; d_call: TRBD1; cdr3_aa: CASSNSRGFNSPLHF; cdr3_nt: TGTGCCAGCAGTAACAGCAGGGGGTTTAATTCACCCCTCCACTTT
v_call: TRBV7-3; j_call: TRBJ1-1; clone_size: once; d_call: .; cdr3_aa: CASRRSEANTEAFF; cdr3_nt: TGTGCCAGCAGGCGCAGTGAGGCGAACACTGAAGCTTTCTTT
v_call: TRBV11-2; j_call: TRBJ1-1; clone_size: few; d_call: TRBD1; cdr3_aa: CASSTGQRNTEAFF; cdr3_nt: TGTGCCAGCAGCACGGGACAGCGGAACACTGAAGCTTTCTTT
v_call: TRBV19; j_call: TRBJ2-3; clone_size: .; d_call: TRBD2; cdr3_aa: CASSIAGGDDTQYF; cdr3_nt: TGTGCCAGTAGTATAGCCGGGGGGGATGATACGCAGTATTTT
v_call: TRBV7-3; j_call: TRBJ2-5; clone_size: .; d_call: TRBD2; cdr3_aa: CASSSSGTSLETQYF; cdr3_nt: TGTGCCAGCAGCTCCTCCGGGACTAGTCTGGAGACCCAGTACTTC
v_call: TRBV10-3; j_call: TRBJ1-5; clone_size: once; d_call: .; cdr3_aa: CAISPGLEGNQPQHF; cdr3_nt: TGTGCCATCAGCCCAGGACTAGAGGGCAATCAGCCCCAGCATTTT
v_call: TRBV19; j_call: TRBJ1-3; clone_size: .; d_call: .; cdr3_aa: CASRPNYRDGNTIYF; cdr3_nt: TGTGCCAGTAGGCCGAACTACAGGGACGGAAACACCATATATTTT
v_call: TRBV18; j_call: TRBJ1-2; clone_size: .; d_call: .; cdr3_aa: CASSPRRGAEGYTF; cdr3_nt: TGTGCCAGCTCACCACGAAGGGGCGCGGAGGGCTACACCTTC
v_call: TRBV30; j_call: TRBJ1-1; clone_size: .; d_call: .; cdr3_aa: CAWSVVGGNTEAFF; cdr3_nt: TGTGCCTGGAGTGTAGTCGGGGGGAACACTGAAGCTTTCTTT
v_call: TRBV5-1; j_call: TRBJ1-1; clone_size: .; d_call: TRBD1; cdr3_aa: CASSLAGQGVNTEAFF; cdr3_nt: TGCGCCAGCAGCTTGGCGGGGCAGGGGGTAAACACTGAAGCTTTCTTT
v_call: TRBV6-5; j_call: TRBJ2-5; clone_size: .; d_call: TRBD2; cdr3_aa: CASSYAGGGRETQYF; cdr3_nt: TGTGCCAGCAGTTACGCTGGCGGGGGGCGAGAGACCCAGTACTTC
v_call: TRBV6-6; j_call: TRBJ2-7; clone_size: .; d_call: TRBD1; cdr3_aa: CASSTPNRGLEEQYF; cdr3_nt: TGTGCCAGCAGTACCCCCAACAGGGGCCTTGAGGAGCAGTACTTC
v_call: TRBV4-3; j_call: TRBJ2-1; clone_size: .; d_call: TRBD2; cdr3_aa: CASSQVGLAGGPSVFEQFF; cdr3_nt: TGCGCCAGCAGCCAAGTAGGACTAGCGGGGGGGCCGTCAGTGTTTGAGCAGTTCTTC